These T cell receptor beta chains were read from a single sample in a study of molecular identifiers for immune sequencing clone quantification. TCRdb re-derived calls from the PCR reads in MiXCR, one entry per CDR3 protein. The table includes under 650,000 distinct CDR3 sequences, about 20% detected once. The material sequenced was naive CD8+ T cells from blood, with Jurkat cell RNA spiked in. These receptors all come from a human donor in good health. Some libraries in this study had Jurkat cell RNA spiked in. The CDR3 runs from the conserved cysteine through the conserved F or W. The order of the fields is CDR3 protein, CDR3 DNA, J gene, clone size, V gene, D gene. A D gene is named only where the DNA matches it firmly. Clone size is not always given. Where it is, it says once, few, many or a class for expanded clones.

CDR3: CASSYPGDTRSYCNQPQHF; DNA: TGTGCCAGCAGTTACCCGGGGGACACGCGATCGTATTGCAATCAGCCCCAGCATTTT; J: TRBJ1-5; size: many; V: TRBV6-5; D: -
CDR3: CASSAGQGGLEIQYF; DNA: TGTGCCAGCAGTGCGGGACAGGGAGGTTTAGAAATTCAGTACTTC; J: TRBJ2-4; size: many; V: TRBV2; D: TRBD1
CDR3: CASSFGLAGGVQYF; DNA: TGTGCCAGCAGCTTCGGACTAGCGGGGGGTGTGCAGTATTTT; J: TRBJ2-3; size: many; V: TRBV13; D: TRBD2
CDR3: CSAEVLDSSYEQYF; DNA: TGCAGTGCTGAGGTTTTAGACAGCTCCTACGAGCAGTACTTC; J: TRBJ2-7; size: many; V: TRBV20-1; D: -
CDR3: CASSFGTGLAIGELFF; DNA: TGTGCCAGCAGCTTTGGAACCGGACTAGCCATTGGGGAGCTGTTTTTT; J: TRBJ2-2; size: -; V: TRBV7-9; D: TRBD2
CDR3: CASSASGTYYEQYF; DNA: TGTGCCAGCAGCGCCTCCGGGACTTACTACGAGCAGTACTTC; J: TRBJ2-7; size: -; V: TRBV5-4; D: -
CDR3: CASSEMVAGDPTKELFF; DNA: TGTGCCAGCAGTGAGATGGTAGCGGGGGACCCGACCAAGGAGCTGTTTTTT; J: TRBJ2-2; size: many; V: TRBV6-1; D: TRBD2
CDR3: CASSSQDRGSYNEQFF; DNA: TGTGCCAGTAGTTCCCAGGACAGGGGGTCCTACAATGAGCAGTTCTTC; J: TRBJ2-1; size: -; V: TRBV19; D: TRBD1
CDR3: CASSSRVGDGELFF; DNA: TGTGCCAGCAGTTCCCGAGTCGGCGACGGGGAGCTGTTTTTT; J: TRBJ2-2; size: -; V: TRBV12-3/TRBV12-4; D: -
CDR3: CAWSPLAETQYF; DNA: TGTGCCTGGAGTCCACTTGCGGAGACCCAGTACTTC; J: TRBJ2-5; size: many; V: TRBV30; D: -
CDR3: CASTPINRIDNEQFF; DNA: TGTGCCAGCACCCCAATCAACAGGATCGACAATGAGCAGTTCTTC; J: TRBJ2-1; size: few; V: TRBV7-9; D: -
CDR3: CASSLLAGDSNQPQHF; DNA: TGTGCCAGCAGTCTCCTCGCCGGCGATAGCAATCAGCCCCAGCATTTT; J: TRBJ1-5; size: many; V: TRBV28; D: -
CDR3: CASGHARGVGTEAFF; DNA: TGCGCCAGCGGCCACGCTAGGGGCGTAGGCACTGAAGCTTTCTTT; J: TRBJ1-1; size: once; V: TRBV4-1; D: -
CDR3: CASSPSWTAIYGYTF; DNA: TGCGCCAGCAGCCCTTCTTGGACAGCTATCTATGGCTACACCTTC; J: TRBJ1-2; size: many; V: TRBV4-3; D: -
CDR3: CASGTNEKLFF; DNA: TGTGCCAGTGGGACTAATGAAAAACTGTTTTTT; J: TRBJ1-4; size: -; V: TRBV27; D: -
CDR3: CASSTTYRGAGELFF; DNA: TGTGCCAGCAGTACAACTTACAGGGGCGCCGGGGAGCTGTTTTTT; J: TRBJ2-2; size: -; V: TRBV28; D: TRBD1
CDR3: CASHGGTPYSNQPQHF; DNA: TGTGCCAGCCACGGGGGGACCCCCTATAGCAATCAGCCCCAGCATTTT; J: TRBJ1-5; size: -; V: TRBV18; D: -
CDR3: CASSFPRRDSPLHF; DNA: TGTGCCAGCAGTTTCCCTCGACGGGATTCACCCCTCCACTTT; J: TRBJ1-6; size: -; V: TRBV6-5; D: -
CDR3: CASGVSPGELFF; DNA: TGTGCCAGCGGCGTCAGCCCCGGGGAGCTGTTTTTT; J: TRBJ2-2; size: many; V: TRBV12-3/TRBV12-4; D: -
CDR3: CASSQLLAAEGETQYF; DNA: TGTGCCAGCAGCCAACTCTTAGCGGCGGAGGGAGAGACCCAGTACTTC; J: TRBJ2-5; size: many; V: TRBV3-1; D: -
CDR3: CASSPRTVSSTDTQYF; DNA: TGTGCCAGCAGCCCCCGGACGGTGTCTAGCACAGATACGCAGTATTTT; J: TRBJ2-3; size: many; V: TRBV7-6; D: -
CDR3: CASREGTSLSTDTQYF; DNA: TGCGCCAGCAGAGAAGGGACTAGCCTAAGCACAGATACGCAGTATTTT; J: TRBJ2-3; size: many; V: TRBV10-2; D: TRBD2
CDR3: CASSQETVNYGYTF; DNA: TGTGCCAGCAGCCAAGAAACAGTTAACTATGGCTACACCTTC; J: TRBJ1-2; size: few; V: TRBV3-1; D: -
CDR3: CASSVTGDYNEQFF; DNA: TGTGCCAGCAGCGTAACAGGCGACTACAATGAGCAGTTCTTC; J: TRBJ2-1; size: many; V: TRBV9; D: -
CDR3: CASSQGPAVSGNTIYF; DNA: TGCGCCAGCAGCCAAGGCCCGGCCGTCTCTGGAAACACCATATATTTT; J: TRBJ1-3; size: many; V: TRBV4-3; D: -
CDR3: CSVRLSGANVLTF; DNA: TGCAGCGTCCGTTTATCTGGGGCCAACGTCCTGACTTTC; J: TRBJ2-6; size: many; V: TRBV29-1; D: -
CDR3: CASSLDVREDYGYTF; DNA: TGTGCCAGCAGCTTAGATGTCAGGGAGGACTATGGCTACACCTTC; J: TRBJ1-2; size: many; V: TRBV7-2; D: -
CDR3: CASSITTDGQGTDGELFF; DNA: TGTGCCAGCAGTATAACAACCGACGGACAGGGGACCGACGGGGAGCTGTTTTTT; J: TRBJ2-2; size: -; V: TRBV12-3/TRBV12-4; D: TRBD1
CDR3: CASSLSPSDEQFF; DNA: TGTGCCAGCAGCTTATCCCCCTCGGATGAGCAGTTCTTC; J: TRBJ2-1; size: -; V: TRBV7-9; D: -
CDR3: CASWELRTGNTGELFF; DNA: TGTGCCAGCTGGGAATTAAGGACAGGAAACACCGGGGAGCTGTTTTTT; J: TRBJ2-2; size: few; V: TRBV2; D: TRBD1
CDR3: CSARDLASPTDTQYF; DNA: TGCAGTGCTAGAGATCTCGCGAGTCCCACAGATACGCAGTATTTT; J: TRBJ2-3; size: many; V: TRBV20-1; D: -
CDR3: CASSFIGPAAYEQYF; DNA: TGTGCCAGCAGCTTCATCGGGCCTGCTGCCTACGAGCAGTACTTC; J: TRBJ2-7; size: many; V: TRBV7-2; D: -
CDR3: CASSLSGGLETQYF; DNA: TGTGCCAGCAGCTTATCGGGGGGCCTCGAGACCCAGTACTTC; J: TRBJ2-5; size: many; V: TRBV7-6; D: -
CDR3: CASSVEAGHPGGNTIYF; DNA: TGTGCCAGCAGCGTAGAGGCAGGGCACCCGGGAGGAAACACCATATATTTT; J: TRBJ1-3; size: -; V: TRBV9; D: -
CDR3: CASSQGTAATQGVWEQYF; DNA: TGCGCCAGCAGCCAAGGGACAGCCGCTACGCAAGGGGTGTGGGAGCAGTACTTC; J: TRBJ2-7; size: -; V: TRBV4-1; D: -
CDR3: CAWSVGQGVPYEQYF; DNA: TGTGCCTGGAGTGTAGGACAGGGGGTACCCTACGAGCAGTACTTC; J: TRBJ2-7; size: many; V: TRBV30; D: TRBD1
CDR3: CSAVWAGGTTDTQYF; DNA: TGCAGCGCCGTTTGGGCGGGAGGGACAACAGATACGCAGTATTTT; J: TRBJ2-3; size: many; V: TRBV29-1; D: TRBD2
CDR3: CASSLGSGNTGELFF; DNA: TGTGCCAGCAGCTTAGGGTCGGGTAACACCGGGGAGCTGTTTTTT; J: TRBJ2-2; size: many; V: TRBV7-6; D: -
CDR3: CAWDPGQGIGELFF; DNA: TGTGCCTGGGACCCGGGACAGGGGATCGGGGAGCTGTTTTTT; J: TRBJ2-2; size: few; V: TRBV30; D: TRBD1
CDR3: CATSDKLNTEAFF; DNA: TGTGCCACCAGTGACAAGTTGAACACTGAAGCTTTCTTT; J: TRBJ1-1; size: -; V: TRBV24-1; D: -
CDR3: CASSQDRFGSYNEQFF; DNA: TGCGCCAGCAGCCAAGATAGGTTCGGGTCCTACAATGAGCAGTTCTTC; J: TRBJ2-1; size: many; V: TRBV4-3; D: -
CDR3: CAIWPGQLSDTQYF; DNA: TGTGCCATTTGGCCGGGACAGTTGTCAGATACGCAGTATTTT; J: TRBJ2-3; size: -; V: TRBV10-3; D: TRBD1
CDR3: CASRQWSSGNTIYF; DNA: TGTGCCAGCCGACAGTGGAGCTCTGGAAACACCATATATTTT; J: TRBJ1-3; size: few; V: TRBV5-5; D: -
CDR3: CASRAASSYEQYF; DNA: TGCGCCAGCAGGGCGGCGAGCTCCTACGAGCAGTACTTC; J: TRBJ2-7; size: many; V: TRBV5-1; D: -
CDR3: CASSYTSPGVYTDTQYF; DNA: TGTGCCAGCAGTTACACCTCTCCAGGAGTCTACACAGATACGCAGTATTTT; J: TRBJ2-3; size: many; V: TRBV6-5; D: -
CDR3: CASSETLAASYNEQFF; DNA: TGTGCCAGCAGCGAAACACTAGCGGCCTCCTACAATGAGCAGTTCTTC; J: TRBJ2-1; size: few; V: TRBV6-2/TRBV6-3; D: TRBD2
CDR3: CASRLGPRQFF; DNA: TGTGCCAGCAGACTCGGACCTCGGCAGTTCTTC; J: TRBJ2-1; size: -; V: TRBV27; D: -
CDR3: CASSLLGNRGGTDTQYF; DNA: TGTGCCAGCAGCCTATTGGGCAACCGGGGAGGCACAGATACGCAGTATTTT; J: TRBJ2-3; size: many; V: TRBV6-2/TRBV6-3; D: -
CDR3: CASSFEEATPSDTQYF; DNA: TGTGCCAGCAGTTTTGAGGAGGCTACCCCATCAGATACGCAGTATTTT; J: TRBJ2-3; size: many; V: TRBV6-2/TRBV6-3; D: -
CDR3: CASSQDGTSTDTQYF; DNA: TGTGCCAGCAGCCAAGATGGGACTAGTACAGATACGCAGTATTTT; J: TRBJ2-3; size: few; V: TRBV3-1; D: TRBD2
CDR3: CASSATGGTEAFF; DNA: TGTGCCAGCAGTGCTACAGGGGGCACTGAAGCTTTCTTT; J: TRBJ1-1; size: many; V: TRBV2; D: TRBD1
CDR3: CASSQGGGGAKNIQYF; DNA: TGTGCCAGCAGCCAAGGGGGCGGGGGAGCCAAAAACATTCAGTACTTC; J: TRBJ2-4; size: few; V: TRBV3-1; D: TRBD2
CDR3: CASKKGDLYNEQFF; DNA: TGTGCCAGCAAAAAGGGGGACCTCTACAATGAGCAGTTCTTC; J: TRBJ2-1; size: few; V: TRBV7-9; D: -
CDR3: CASSKPSDGLYGYTF; DNA: TGTGCCAGCAGCAAACCCTCCGATGGCCTCTATGGCTACACCTTC; J: TRBJ1-2; size: many; V: TRBV21-1; D: -
CDR3: CASSQGTSGIGTDTQYF; DNA: TGTGCCAGCAGCCAAGGAACTAGCGGAATAGGGACAGATACGCAGTATTTT; J: TRBJ2-3; size: many; V: TRBV3-1; D: TRBD2
CDR3: CATTEGAPSYGYTF; DNA: TGTGCCACCACGGAGGGGGCGCCTAGTTATGGCTACACCTTC; J: TRBJ1-2; size: -; V: TRBV7-3; D: TRBD1
CDR3: CASTGLGNTEAFF; DNA: TGTGCCAGTACAGGGTTGGGGAACACTGAAGCTTTCTTT; J: TRBJ1-1; size: few; V: TRBV19; D: -
CDR3: CASSPYPGDNGNTIYF; DNA: TGTGCCAGCAGTCCCTACCCCGGCGACAACGGAAACACCATATATTTT; J: TRBJ1-3; size: many; V: TRBV27; D: -